Below are 11 T cell receptor beta chains sequenced from a single sample in a study of spatial heterogeneity in lung cancer (dated 2019 in TCRdb). The library was produced with 5' RACE. The listed sequencing device is NextSeq 500. TCRdb's own reprocessing of the public reads used fastp at Q25 and MiXCR and kept productive beta chains. Each entry merges the rows of one CDR3 protein and shows their most common DNA and genes. The sample table contains about 21,000 distinct CDR3 sequences; only one count was recorded for 4.5% to 5% of them. Clones ranked in the top ten supply about 7.7% of the sample. In light of the paper, this sample's time point label describes: sample taken at primary tumor resection. TCR sequencing used whole RNA extracted from tumor and nontumor lung tissue, or from cryopreserved PBMC samples, without cell sorting. The sequences come from PBMCs, collected at surgery. The receptors were sampled from a male donor with early-stage non-small cell lung cancer.

This clonotype was seen ten or more times. The CDR3 coding sequence is TGCAGCGTTGAAGGGGGAACCACTGAAGCTTTCTTT. It encodes CSVEGGTTEAFF. The genes are TRBV29-1 and TRBJ1-1; D unresolved. Per germline, CDR1 SQVTM and CDR2 ANQGSEA. This CDR3 region has 12 residues. Trimming took off 1 base at V and 4 bases at J, with 7 bases between the two ends. The whole variable domain, filled in from reference TRBV29-1 and TRBJ1-1, reads SAVISQKPSRDICQRGTSLTIQCQVDSQVTMMFWYRQQPGQSLTLIATANQGSEATYESGFVIDKFPISRPNLTFSTLTVSNMSPEDSSIYLCSVEGGTTEAFFGQGTRLTVV.

This clonotype was counted ten times or more. This chain connects TRBV2 to TRBJ2-2; 11 bases map to TRBD2. With V trimmed by 4 bases and J by 6 bases, 4 bases remained unmatched. Per the germline V gene, CDR1 is SNHLY and CDR2 is FYNNEI. The length of the CDR3 is 15 residues. The CDR3 DNA reads TGTGCCAGCAGTGTCCTAGCGGGGGGATCCGGGGAGCTGTTTTTT. Translating gives CASSVLAGGSGELFF.

This clonotype has a count of ten or more. The chain combines TRBV7-4 with TRBJ2-7; TRBD1 matches at 9 bases. The CDR3 has 15 amino acids. With 3 bases clipped from V and 3 bases from J, the junction kept 6 bases outside the gene matches. Germline V lookup: CDR1 SGHVT, CDR2 SQSDAQ. CDR3 nucleotide sequence: TGTGCCAGCAGCTTGCTAGGGACAGGGTACTACGAGCAGTACTTC. Translated: CASSLLGTGYYEQYF.

This chain joins TRBV7-8 and TRBJ1-3, with unresolved D. This CDR3 has 18 amino acids. V shed 3 bases and J shed 0 bases, with 18 bases lying between them. The germline CDR1 and CDR2 sequences are SGHVS and FQNEAQ. The CDR3 DNA sequence: TGTGCCAGCAGCTTTAGGTCAAGTCTGGGGAGCTCTGGAAACACCATATATTTT. Its protein product is CASSFRSSLGSSGNTIYF.

This clonotype is medium-sized in the sample. V gene TRBV29-1 combines with J gene TRBJ2-5; no reliable D call. CDR1 is SQVTM and CDR2 is ANQGSEA in the germline V gene. V shed 4 bases and J shed 4 bases, with 4 bases lying between them. This CDR3 spans 10 amino acids. CDR3 region: CSVVGETQYF. The DNA of the CDR3 is TGCAGCGTTGTCGGAGAGACCCAGTACTTC.

Many counts were recorded for this clonotype. This chain joins TRBV20-1 and TRBJ2-4; D is perhaps TRBD2 (5 bases). The CDR3 has 14 amino acids. CDR1 is DFQATT, CDR2 SNEGSKA, per germline (reference sequence). Trimming stripped 2 bases from V and 4 bases from J, with 12 bases between. CDR3 in amino acids: CSARPDTGKNIQYF. The CDR3 nucleotides are TGCAGTGCTAGACCAGACACGGGGAAAAACATTCAGTACTTC.

The chain is built from TRBV9 and TRBJ2-1, with 13 bases aligning to TRBD2. The CDR3 totals 16 residues. After removal of 4 bases from V and 6 bases from J, the junction contained 7 bases not matched to a gene. CDR1 and CDR2 (germline): SGDLS, YYNGEE. The CDR3 coding sequence is TGTGCCAGCAGCTCCGGACTAGCGGGAGATGGCAATGAGCAGTTCTTC. Its translation: CASSSGLAGDGNEQFF. The full variable domain, in which reference TRBV9 and TRBJ2-1 provide the parts outside the CDR3, is DSGVTQTPKHLITATGQRVTLRCSPRSGDLSVYWYQQSLDQGLQFLIQYYNGEERAKGNILERFSAQQFPDLHSELNLSSLELGDSALYFCASSSGLAGDGNEQFFGPGTRLTVL.

The sample holds many counts of this clonotype. The CDR3 here is CSASRSGRASYNEQFF. As DNA, the CDR3 is TGCAGTGCTAGTCGTAGCGGGAGGGCGTCCTACAATGAGCAGTTCTTC. The chain uses TRBV20-1 and TRBJ2-1; 11 nucleotides match TRBD2. This CDR3 region has 16 residues. Germline CDR1 reads DFQATT; CDR2 reads SNEGSKA (reference sequence). Trimming took 3 bases from V and 1 from J; bases not matched to a gene: 5.

This clonotype was observed at least ten times. This chain links TRBV2 with TRBJ2-4; 7 nucleotides align to TRBD2. Germline V gene data show CDR1 as SNHLY and CDR2 as FYNNEI. There are 13 residues in the CDR3. The ends lost 6 bases at V and 6 bases at J; junction bases unmatched: 5. The CDR3 DNA reads as TGTGCCAGCAGCCTGGGGGGGTCAAACATTCAGTACTTC. It translates to CASSLGGSNIQYF.

This clonotype was recorded many times. The rearrangement uses TRBV28 and TRBJ1-1, with D possibly TRBD1 on 5 matching bases. V gave up 4 bases and J gave up 11 bases, with 23 bases separating them. The CDR3 has 15 amino acids. Germline loops: CDR1 MDHEN, CDR2 SYDVKM. CDR3 in amino acids: CASSYMGGTRTVAFF. The CDR3 DNA reads as TGTGCCAGCAGTTACATGGGAGGGACCCGGACGGTGGCTTTCTTT.

On this clonotype itself: A much more abundant neighbour one base away suggests this may be a read error. This chain connects TRBV3-1 to TRBJ2-2; 8 bases agree with TRBD2. The germline CDR1 and CDR2 sequences are LGHDT and YNNKEL (reference sequence). CDR3 size: 17 residues. The CDR3 loop is CASSQHWRGADDGEPFF. Here the CDR3 DNA reads TGTGCCAGCAGCCAACATTGGCGGGGGGCCGATGACGGGGAGCCGTTTTTT.